This record concerns one TCR beta chain sequence. Its antigen is undetermined. Clones were read by immunoSEQ multiplex PCR, and TCRdb kept only the in-frame ones, dropping some. The sample holds roughly 100,000 clones, approximately 81% seen once. This entry comes from a study of T cell responses to AZD1222 COVID-19 vaccine. Trimming took 3 bases from V and 3 from J; bases not matched to a gene: 11. CDR1 SGHDN and CDR2 FVKESK come from the germline V gene. The CDR3 totals 17 residues. Study outcomes and limitations: No day 14 peak samples; only post-peak repertoires were characterized. Mostly white British, mostly female donors; authors suggested clonal diversity may be underestimated. Mapped onto spike, vaccine-associated CD4 TCRs spanned it and were dominant at 160-218 and 743-854.

This specimen consisted of peripheral blood, obtained on day 0 of AZD1222 vaccination. The TCR originated in an adult in good health. The chain carries TRBV14 and TRBJ1-3; TRBD1 agrees at 7 bases. The CDR3 region has the DNA TGTGCCAGCAGCCACACCGCTTCCAGGGGGTATGGAAACACCATATATTTT. This translates into CASSHTASRGYGNTIYF.